The 23 T cell receptor beta chains listed next were all sequenced from one sample in a study of beta chain features in type 1 diabetes. Expressed TCRB transcripts were sequenced because the entire RNA isolate underwent reverse transcription. TCRdb's table, derived via immunoSEQ multiplex PCR, lists solely in-frame clones and lacks some. Here the sample spans around 500,000 clones, 30% being singletons. The sequencing sample was made of naive CD4+ T cells from blood. These receptors all come from a man aged 18 to 29 in good health.

The chain couples TRBV30 to TRBJ2-1, with 9 bases fitting TRBD2. Germline CDR1 reads GTSNPN; CDR2 reads SVGIG (reference sequence). CDR3 length: 16 amino acids. V shed 1 base and J 1 base; nucleotides not matched to a gene: 5. CDR3: CAWSDLAGSSYNEQFF. CDR3 DNA: TGTGCCTGGAGTGATCTAGCGGGAAGTTCCTACAATGAGCAGTTCTTC. The complete variable domain, with remaining parts taken from reference TRBV30 and TRBJ2-1, reads SQTIHQWPATLVQPVGSPLSLECTVEGTSNPNLYWYRQAAGRGLQLLFYSVGIGQISSEVPQNLSASRPQDRQFILSSKKLLLSDSGFYLCAWSDLAGSSYNEQFFGPGTRLTVL.

About this clone itself: At one of its ends the junction is not consistent with the germline gene, which may arise from a read error. V gene TRBV28 combines with J gene TRBJ2-1, with a possible D match to TRBD1 (6 bases). Germline lookup yields CDR1 MDHEN and CDR2 SYDVKM. The CDR3 spans 12 residues. CDR3: CASSDQNRVSLF. The CDR3 DNA reads as TGTGCCAGCAGTGACCAAAACAGGGTCTCTCTCTTC.

This clone was observed a handful of times. The chain has TRBV9 and TRBJ2-5, with TRBD2 as a possible D gene (5 bases). The CDR3 runs to 15 residues. V shed 1 base and J shed 7 bases, with 17 bases lying between them. Germline CDR1 SGDLS, CDR2 YYNGEE. CDR3 residues: CASSVTSAEDGTQYF. In DNA, the CDR3 is TGTGCCAGCAGCGTAACCAGTGCGGAGGATGGGACCCAGTACTTC.

CDR3 bases: TGTGCCTGGAGTGTTAGGAGTTCTGGGACTGAAGCTTTCTTT. Amino acids: CAWSVRSSGTEAFF. This rearrangement joins TRBV30 to TRBJ1-1, with unresolved D. V was cut by 0 bases and J by 5 bases, with 13 bases left in between. The CDR3 is 14 amino acids. Germline CDR1 is GTSNPN and CDR2 is SVGIG (reference sequence).

This clone was found a few times. The chain combines TRBV10-3 with TRBJ2-5; TRBD1 might be the D (6 bases). The length of the CDR3 is 13 residues. Germline V gene sequence: CDR1 ENHRY, CDR2 SYGVKD. With 4 bases removed from V and 5 bases from J, the gap between germline ends came to 11 bases. This chain's CDR3 is CAISGGLGETQYF. The CDR3 coding sequence is TGTGCCATCAGTGGGGGGCTCGGGGAGACCCAGTACTTC.

A few counts support this clone. J is TRBJ1-4 and V is TRBV4-3; TRBD1 matches at 7 bases. The CDR3 extends over 15 amino acids. Per the germline V gene, CDR1 is LGHNA and CDR2 is YSLEER. The ends lost 4 bases at V and 8 bases at J; junction bases unmatched: 10. CDR3 loop: CASSRGDSIEEKLFF. The CDR3 region has the DNA TGCGCCAGCAGCCGAGGGGACAGTATCGAGGAAAAACTGTTTTTT.

Comment on this clone: Compared with germline, one end of the junction differs, possibly owing to a read error. The rearrangement links TRBV2 to TRBJ2-7; D is ambiguous. Germline V gene lookup returns CDR1 SNHLY and CDR2 FYNNEI. This CDR3 has 12 amino acids. CDR3 DNA sequence: TGTGCCAGCAGTGAACTTCGTACTGCCCGGAACTTC. As protein: CASSELRTARNF. The full variable domain, rest sourced from reference TRBV2 and TRBJ2-7, is EPEVTQTPSHQVTQMGQEVILRCVPISNHLYFYWYRQILGQKVEFLVSFYNNEISEKSEIFDDQFSVERPDGSNFTLKIRSTKLEDSAMYFCASSELRTARNFGPGTRLTVT.

As regards this clone: Other DNA sequences of this sample code for an identical CDR3. V usage is TRBV5-1 and J usage is TRBJ2-7; D gene unclear. Germline assignment: CDR1 SGHRS and CDR2 YFSETQ. The CDR3 runs to 11 residues. The V and J ends lost 2 bases and 7 bases respectively, with 7 bases between them. The CDR3 protein is CASSLSGEQYF. In DNA form, the CDR3 reads TGCGCCAGCAGCTTATCTGGGGAGCAGTACTTC.

The V gene is TRBV7-9, the J gene TRBJ2-1; no reliable D call. This CDR3 has 14 amino acids. Germline loops: CDR1 SEHNR, CDR2 FQNEAQ (reference sequence). V was trimmed by 5 bases and J by 3 bases, leaving 11 bases between them. The DNA for the CDR3 is TGTGCCAGCAGCCCTCCGGGCTTCTACAATGAGCAGTTCTTC. Residues: CASSPPGFYNEQFF.

The rearrangement links TRBV25-1 to TRBJ2-5, with D perhaps matching TRBD1 (6 bases). CDR3 length: 13 amino acids. Between the trimmed V and J ends, which lost 5 bases and 4 bases, there was a span of 11 bases. From germline, CDR1 is MGHDK and CDR2 SYGVNS. The CDR3 spells CASSRIGGETQYF. For the CDR3, the DNA is TGTGCCAGCAGTCGCATAGGGGGAGAGACCCAGTACTTC.

The chain combines TRBV7-9 with TRBJ2-2, with TRBD2 matching over 7 bases. CDR1 and CDR2 (germline): SEHNR, FQNEAQ (reference sequence). The CDR3 is 18 residues long. V lost 5 bases to trimming and J lost 5 bases; unmatched junction nucleotides: 17. In nucleotides, the CDR3 is TGTGCCAGCAGCGCCGGGAGTCGCGGGAGAAGAAGGACCGGGGAGCTGTTTTTT. Encoded protein: CASSAGSRGRRRTGELFF.

The CDR3 sequence is CASSLGSGVYEQYF. As DNA, the CDR3 is TGTGCCAGCAGCTTAGGTAGCGGGGTCTACGAGCAGTACTTC. The chain has TRBV7-9 and TRBJ2-7; TRBD2 aligns across 8 bases. The CDR3 contains 14 residues. The germline V gene encodes CDR1 SEHNR and CDR2 FQNEAQ (reference sequence). With V trimmed by 1 base and J by 3 bases, 2 bases remained unmatched.

The DNA for the CDR3 is TGTGCCTGGAAGGGCAGTATAGTACGGGGGCAGTTCTTC. It translates to CAWKGSIVRGQFF. This rearrangement joins TRBV30 to TRBJ2-1, with D perhaps TRBD2 (5 bases). CDR3 length equals 13 residues. Germline-derived CDR1 and CDR2 are GTSNPN and SVGIG (reference sequence). Trimming stripped 4 bases from V and 12 bases from J, with 19 bases between.

This clone was seen a handful of times. The chain combines TRBV5-4 with TRBJ2-5, with TRBD2 matching 13 bases. The length of the CDR3 is 15 residues. With 5 bases clipped from V and 5 bases from J, the junction kept 6 bases outside the gene matches. Germline V gene data show CDR1 as SGHNT and CDR2 as YYREEE (reference sequence). The CDR3 protein is CASRPGLAGTETQYF. CDR3 bases: TGTGCCAGCAGGCCGGGACTAGCGGGAACTGAGACCCAGTACTTC. Looking up the rest from reference TRBV5-4 and TRBJ2-5 gives the full variable domain: ETGVTQSPTHLIKTRGQQVTLRCSSQSGHNTVSWYQQALGQGPQFIFQYYREEENGRGNFPPRFSGLQFPNYSSELNVNALELDDSALYLCASRPGLAGTETQYFGPGTRLLVL.

The rearrangement links TRBV5-1 to TRBJ2-3; possibly TRBD1 for D (6 bases). Trimming took 4 bases from V and 6 from J, leaving 21 bases between them. This CDR3 region has 16 residues. Germline V gene lookup returns CDR1 SGHRS and CDR2 YFSETQ. Here the CDR3 reads CASSQRTTGLWDTQYF. The CDR3 nucleotides are TGCGCCAGCAGCCAACGGACGACAGGTCTATGGGATACGCAGTATTTT.

This chain links TRBV4-2 with TRBJ2-7; 8 nucleotides line up with TRBD1. The germline CDR1 and CDR2 sequences are LGHNA and YNFKEQ. There are 16 residues in the CDR3. J lost 0 bases, V lost 0 bases, and 4 bases had no gene match. Here the CDR3 reads CASSQDTGGSSYEQYF. In nucleotides, the CDR3 is TGTGCCAGCAGCCAAGATACAGGGGGGTCCTCCTACGAGCAGTACTTC.

The sample holds a few counts of this clone. V is TRBV23-1 and J is TRBJ2-2, with D unresolved. TRBV23-1 belongs to the ORF category, with a function that is uncertain. CDR3 length: 16 residues. Trimming removed 1 base from V and 2 bases from J, with 11 bases in between. The CDR3 DNA reads TGCGCCAGCAGTCAATACACAAAAATTAACACCGGGGAGCTGTTTTTT. Its translation: CASSQYTKINTGELFF.

V is TRBV7-2 and J is TRBJ2-5; the D gene is possibly TRBD1 (6 bases). The length of the CDR3 is 14 residues. Germline-derived CDR1 and CDR2 are SGHTA and FQGNSA. Trimming removed 5 bases at V and 2 bases at J, with 12 bases between. The CDR3 reads CASSRRTVQETQYF. DNA for the CDR3: TGTGCCAGCAGCCGCCGGACAGTTCAAGAGACCCAGTACTTC.

This chain links TRBV4-2 with TRBJ2-3, with 9 bases fitting TRBD2. The V segment lost 1 base and the J segment 3 bases; nucleotides outside the gene matches: 5. The CDR3 runs to 16 residues. The germline gives CDR1 LGHNA, CDR2 YNFKEQ. The CDR3 nucleotides read TGTGCCAGCAGCCAAGCTGAGACTAGCGGAACAGATACGCAGTATTTT. Encoded protein: CASSQAETSGTDTQYF.

This clone was picked up a small number of times. CDR3 coding DNA: TGTGCCTGGAGTCCAGGCCCCAGGAAGGATAGCAATCAGCCCCAGCATTTT. Protein: CAWSPGPRKDSNQPQHF. The chain joins TRBV30 to TRBJ1-5; D call uncertain. From germline, CDR1 is GTSNPN and CDR2 SVGIG (reference sequence). This CDR3 is 17 amino acids long. Trimming left V 2 bases short and J 0 bases short, with 17 bases between. Looking up the rest from reference TRBV30 and TRBJ1-5 gives the full variable domain: SQTIHQWPATLVQPVGSPLSLECTVEGTSNPNLYWYRQAAGRGLQLLFYSVGIGQISSEVPQNLSASRPQDRQFILSSKKLLLSDSGFYLCAWSPGPRKDSNQPQHFGDGTRLSIL.

This sequence joins TRBV28 and TRBJ2-3; D remains unclear. Trimming left V 2 bases short and J 1 base short, with 16 bases between. Germline CDR1 and CDR2: MDHEN and SYDVKM. The CDR3 runs 17 residues. The CDR3 spells CASSLGTPERGTDTQYF. The DNA for the CDR3 is TGTGCCAGCAGTTTAGGTACACCTGAACGGGGCACAGATACGCAGTATTTT.

In its sample, this clone was seen a few times. The gene calls are TRBV7-2 and TRBJ2-1, with 8 bases aligning to TRBD2. CDR1 is SGHTA and CDR2 is FQGNSA in the germline V gene. CDR3 length: 15 residues. Germline trimming cut 4 bases from V and 2 bases from J; bases unmatched to any gene: 4. This chain's CDR3 is CASSSTSATYNEQFF. In DNA form, the CDR3 reads TGTGCCAGCAGCTCGACTAGCGCAACCTACAATGAGCAGTTCTTC.

This chain joins TRBV30 and TRBJ2-7, with TRBD2 matching over 9 bases. Germline assignment: CDR1 GTSNPN and CDR2 SVGIG (reference sequence). After removal of 4 bases from V and 6 bases from J, the junction contained 7 bases not matched to a gene. This CDR3 is 13 amino acids long. The DNA of the CDR3 is TGTGCCTGGAACCTAGCGGGATCTGGCGAGCAGTACTTC. It specifies CAWNLAGSGEQYF.